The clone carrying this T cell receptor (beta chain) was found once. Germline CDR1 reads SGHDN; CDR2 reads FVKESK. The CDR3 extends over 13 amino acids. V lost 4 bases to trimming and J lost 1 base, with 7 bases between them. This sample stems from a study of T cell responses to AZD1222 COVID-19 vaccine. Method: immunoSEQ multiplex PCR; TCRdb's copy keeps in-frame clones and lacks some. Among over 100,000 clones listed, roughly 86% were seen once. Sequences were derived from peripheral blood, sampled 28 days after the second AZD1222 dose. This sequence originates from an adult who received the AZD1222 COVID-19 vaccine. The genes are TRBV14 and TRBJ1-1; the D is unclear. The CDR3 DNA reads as TGTGCCAGCAGCCCATACAGGAACACTGAAGCTTTCTTT. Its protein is CASSPYRNTEAFF.